A single T cell receptor (beta chain) is shown here with its context. Its antigen is currently unknown. The sample comes from a study of cytomegalovirus exposure and HLA in healthy donors. CDR3 length equals 15 residues. The V gene end was trimmed by 1 base and the J gene end by 6 bases; junction bases not matched to a gene: 4. Germline values: CDR1 SEHNR, CDR2 FQNEAQ (reference sequence). Study-wide results and caveats: Evidence from a later analysis indicated that most CMV-associated TCR beta chains looked HLA-restricted.

Primers: 60 Vbeta forward and 13 Jbeta reverse. Only in-frame clones appear in the TCRdb table, and some are missing; sequencing was by immunoSEQ multiplex PCR. In the table there are about 130,000 clones, 80% of which are singletons. This sequence was found in a man aged 30-40 years in good health and CMV-seronegative. The sequencing input was PBMCs. The chain joins TRBV7-9 to TRBJ2-2, with 8 bases fitting TRBD2. The CDR3 nucleotides read TGTGCCAGCAGCTTAGACGGGAGGGCCTCCGGGGAGCTGTTTTTT. Translated: CASSLDGRASGELFF.